A selection of T cell receptor beta chains follows, all from one sample in a study of blood T cell repertoires in COVID-19. Generated by immunoSEQ multiplex PCR, the TCRdb table keeps only in-frame clones and is missing some. This sample has roughly 85,000 clones, with more than 80% found just once. The sequenced sample was peripheral blood. The receptors originated from a man aged 45-65 years with active or convalescent COVID-19. Both conserved end residues are part of each CDR3. The order of the fields is V gene, clone size, CDR3 length, D gene, J gene, CDR3 DNA, CDR3 protein. The D gene is left open where the match is weak. Size tells how often a clone was seen (once, few, many) or the class of an expanded clone, and some rows leave it out.

>TRBV11-3|-|15|-|TRBJ2-5
TGTGCCAGCAGCTCGGGGGTGCAGGACTCGTCGACCCAGTACTTC
CASSSGVQDSSTQYF
>TRBV4-2|-|17|TRBD1|TRBJ1-5
TGTGCCAGCAGCCAGGGACAGGGGGCGCATAGCAATCAGCCCCAGCATTTT
CASSQGQGAHSNQPQHF
>TRBV29-1|-|14|-|TRBJ1-3
TGCAGCGGTGCTGGCGGGCACTCTGGAAACACCATATATTTT
CSGAGGHSGNTIYF
>TRBV7-2|-|15|-|TRBJ1-1
TGTGCCAGCAGCGCCTACAGGGCCCCTCTTGCTGAAGCTTTCTTT
CASSAYRAPLAEAFF
>TRBV3-1/TRBV3-2|-|18|TRBD2|TRBJ2-3
TGTGCCAGCAGCCAAGTTGGCGGGGGGGCCTTTCGCACAGATACGCAGTATTTT
CASSQVGGGAFRTDTQYF
>TRBV10-2|-|14|TRBD2|TRBJ2-5
TGCGCCAGCAGTCGGGGACTAGAGGTTGAGACCCAGTACTTC
CASSRGLEVETQYF
>TRBV5-4|-|15|-|TRBJ2-7
TGTGCCAGCAGCTTTGGAAGGGGGAGCTCCTACGAGCAGTACTTC
CASSFGRGSSYEQYF
>TRBV11-2|-|13|-|TRBJ2-7
TGTGCCAGCAGCTTAGGGACAGCCTACGAGCAGTACTTC
CASSLGTAYEQYF
>TRBV7-8|-|15|TRBD2|TRBJ2-1
TGTGCCAGCAGCTCGACTAGCGGGGCATACAATGAGCAGTTCTTC
CASSSTSGAYNEQFF
>TRBV29-1|-|14|-|TRBJ2-3
TGCAGCGCCTACCGTGGTATGAACACAGATACGCAGTATTTT
CSAYRGMNTDTQYF
>TRBV10-2|few|15|TRBD2|TRBJ2-7
TGCGCCAGCAGTGATTCGCGGGGGAGCTCCTACGAGCAGTACTTC
CASSDSRGSSYEQYF
>TRBV6-2/TRBV6-3|-|16|TRBD2|TRBJ2-7
TGTGCCAGCAGTTATACTCTAGCGGGAAACTCCTACGAGCAGTACTTC
CASSYTLAGNSYEQYF
>TRBV29-1|-|14|TRBD1|TRBJ2-1
TGCAGCGTATACGGGACAGGGGGCGAAAATGAGCAGTTCTTC
CSVYGTGGENEQFF
>TRBV9|-|14|-|TRBJ2-7
TGTGCCAGCAGCCCCCGGGACACCCTCTACGAGCAGTACTTC
CASSPRDTLYEQYF
>TRBV5-8|-|13|TRBD1|TRBJ2-7
TGTGCCAGCAGCTTGGGGTTACCGGGACAGGAGTACTTC
CASSLGLPGQEYF
>TRBV3-1/TRBV3-2|-|15|-|TRBJ2-5
TGTGCCAGCAGCCAAGTGTTCCAGGGTGGAGAGACCCAGTACTTC
CASSQVFQGGETQYF
>TRBV10-3|-|15|-|TRBJ2-1
TGTGCCATCAGTGAGTTAGCGAGCTCCTACAATGAGCAGTTCTTC
CAISELASSYNEQFF
>TRBV9|-|14|TRBD1|TRBJ2-7
TGTGCCAGCAGCGAGATGACAGGGCCCCACGAGCAGTACTTC
CASSEMTGPHEQYF
>TRBV19|-|14|-|TRBJ1-2
TGTGCCAGTACATTCAATTCCGGGGATTATGGCTACACCTTC
CASTFNSGDYGYTF
>TRBV30|once|16|TRBD2|TRBJ2-3
TGTGCCTGGAGTGGAGTAGCGGGGGGCTCCACAGATACGCAGTATTTT
CAWSGVAGGSTDTQYF
>TRBV4-1|-|18|TRBD1|TRBJ2-3
TGCGCCAGCAGCCAAGTTTCACAGGGGGCGGGGGGCACAGATACGCAGTATTTT
CASSQVSQGAGGTDTQYF
>TRBV15|-|15|-|TRBJ2-1
TGTGCCACCAGCAGTGACACGTCGCAGATCAATGAGCAGTTCTTC
CATSSDTSQINEQFF
>TRBV9|-|13|TRBD2|TRBJ2-3
TGTGCCAGCAGCCTTGAGCGGGAGGATACGCAGTATTTT
CASSLEREDTQYF
>TRBV7-8|-|17|-|TRBJ1-5
TGTGCCAGCAGCCCCCAACGGGAGGATTATAGCAATCAGCCCCAGCATTTT
CASSPQREDYSNQPQHF
>TRBV6-6|-|12|TRBD1|TRBJ2-7
TGTGCCAGCAGTCTGGGGGACAGGGACACGCTCTTC
CASSLGDRDTLF
>TRBV2|-|14|TRBD1|TRBJ1-2
TGTGCCAGCAGGGGGGACAGCCACAACTATGGCTACACCTTC
CASRGDSHNYGYTF
>TRBV5-1|-|15|-|TRBJ1-4
TGCGCCAGCAGCACAACCGGGACTGGAGAAGAAAAACTGTTTTTT
CASSTTGTGEEKLFF
>TRBV25-1|-|12|-|TRBJ1-1
TGTGCCAGCAGTCAGACAGGCTTCAGGGCTTTCTTT
CASSQTGFRAFF
>TRBV24-1|-|13|-|TRBJ1-1
TGTGCCACCACCAGAGGGATGAACACTGAAGCTTTCTTT
CATTRGMNTEAFF
>TRBV5-1|-|16|-|TRBJ1-6
TGCGCCAGCAGAGGCGGGGGCGCTTCCGATAATTCACCCCTCCACTTT
CASRGGGASDNSPLHF
>TRBV5-1|-|15|-|TRBJ2-7
TGCGCCAGCAGCTCGGGGGGCAGGGAGCTCGACGAGCAGTACTTC
CASSSGGRELDEQYF
>TRBV11-3|-|16|-|TRBJ2-2
TGTGCCAGCAGCGTCACCCCGGGACTCAACACCGGGGAGCTGTTTTTT
CASSVTPGLNTGELFF
>TRBV2|-|15|TRBD1|TRBJ2-6
TGTGCCAGCGGACAGGGAGTCTCTGGGGCCAACGTCCTGACTTTC
CASGQGVSGANVLTF
>TRBV28|-|16|TRBD1|TRBJ2-3
TGTGCCAGCATCGATTTCCGGGACAGGGAGACAGATACGCAGTATTTT
CASIDFRDRETDTQYF
>TRBV24-1|-|16|TRBD2|TRBJ2-2
TGTGCCACCAGTGATTTATGGGGGGGGGACACCGGGGAGCTGTTTTTT
CATSDLWGGDTGELFF
>TRBV7-8|-|16|-|TRBJ1-5
TGTGCCAGCAGCTTAGCGGCGGGCGATGGCAATCAGCCCCAGCATTTT
CASSLAAGDGNQPQHF
>TRBV28|-|15|TRBD2|TRBJ2-3
TGTGCCAGCAGCGCACTGACTAGCGGGAACCAGGCGCAGTATTTT
CASSALTSGNQAQYF
>TRBV10-3|once|14|TRBD1|TRBJ1-5
TGTGCCATCAGGGAGGGACAGGGGGGTAGGACCCAGCATTTT
CAIREGQGGRTQHF
>TRBV12-5|once|12|TRBD2|TRBJ2-1
TGTGCTAGTGGTCTAGCGGTCCATGAGCAGTTCTTC
CASGLAVHEQFF
>TRBV2|-|15|TRBD2|TRBJ2-1
TGTGCCAGCAGCGGAGCGGGAGGGCCGTATAATGAGCAGTTCTTC
CASSGAGGPYNEQFF
>TRBV7-2|-|15|-|TRBJ2-1
TGTGCCAGCAGCTTAGGCGGGAAAAAGGACAATGAGCAGTTCTTC
CASSLGGKKDNEQFF
>TRBV14|-|18|TRBD2|TRBJ2-4
TGTGCCAGCAGCCAATCCAGCGGGGGCGCCTTAGCCAAAAACATTCAGTACTTC
CASSQSSGGALAKNIQYF
>TRBV28|once|13|TRBD1|TRBJ2-7
TGTGCCAGCAGTCCGACAGGGACCTACGAGCAGTACTTC
CASSPTGTYEQYF
>TRBV9|-|18|TRBD2|TRBJ2-1
TGTGCCAGCAGCGTAGGGACTAGCGGGGGGCCTACCTACAATGAGCAGTTCTTC
CASSVGTSGGPTYNEQFF
>TRBV11-3|once|15|TRBD1|TRBJ1-1
TGTGCCAGCAGCTTAGACGGACAGGGGGCCACTGAAGCTTTCTTT
CASSLDGQGATEAFF
>TRBV28|few|14|-|TRBJ2-5
TGTGCCAGCAGTCCCCAGACTAGGCCAGAGACCCAGTACTTC
CASSPQTRPETQYF
>TRBV11-2|few|13|TRBD1|TRBJ1-1
TGTGCCAGCAGCTTAGATAGGGACAGAGAAGCTTTCTTT
CASSLDRDREAFF
>TRBV6-5|-|13|-|TRBJ2-3
TGTGCCACCTCGAAGCTTGGCACAGATACGCAGTATTTT
CATSKLGTDTQYF
>TRBV29-1|-|15|TRBD2|TRBJ2-7
TGCAGCGTTGAAAGGGTTAGCGGGGGTCGCTACGAGCAGTACTTC
CSVERVSGGRYEQYF
>TRBV4-3|once|17|TRBD2|TRBJ2-1
TGCGCCAGCAGCCAAGATATCCCAACTAGCGAGGGCAATGAGCAGTTCTTC
CASSQDIPTSEGNEQFF
>TRBV5-5|once|15|TRBD2|TRBJ2-3
TGTGCCAGCAGGCGGGGACTAGCGAATACAGATACGCAGTATTTT
CASRRGLANTDTQYF
>TRBV18|-|15|TRBD1|TRBJ1-2
TGTGCCAGCTCACCACCGGGACAGGGCTTCTATGGCTACACCTTC
CASSPPGQGFYGYTF
>TRBV12-5|-|24|TRBD1|TRBJ2-6
TGTGCTAGTGGCCGGCGACAGGGATTAAGCCTATCCGACGCCGATAAAACTGGGGCCAACGTCCTGACTTTC
CASGRRQGLSLSDADKTGANVLTF
>TRBV2|-|14|-|TRBJ1-1
TGTGCCAGCAGTGCACAGGGAAGTAACACTGAAGCTTTCTTT
CASSAQGSNTEAFF